A single sample gave rise to the 12 T cell receptor beta chains below, sequenced in a study of T cells after yellow fever vaccination. TCRdb independently ran MiXCR on the 5' RACE reads; one entry per CDR3 protein. The table shows 500,000 to 700,000 distinct CDR3 sequences, with 15% to 20% occurring only once. The sequencing here drew on PBMCs, taken 15 days after the yellow fever booster vaccination. These receptors came from a man younger than 40 who received the YFV17D yellow fever vaccine.

This chain links TRBV5-1 with TRBJ2-5; the match to TRBD2 covers 10 bases. V shed 0 bases and J 4 bases; nucleotides not matched to a gene: 6. CDR3 length: 16 amino acids. Germline CDR1 SGHRS, CDR2 YFSETQ. CDR3 DNA: TGCGCCAGCAGCTTGGAATGGACTAGCGGAGGAGAGACCCAGTACTTC. Its protein product is CASSLEWTSGGETQYF.

This chain uses TRBV28 with TRBJ2-3, with 8 bases aligning to TRBD1. V lost 8 bases and J lost 4; bases outside the gene matches: 2. Germline V CDR1 and CDR2: MDHEN, SYDVKM. The CDR3 is 12 amino acids. DNA of the CDR3: TGTGCCAGCGGACAGGGCGCAGATACGCAGTATTTT. Translated: CASGQGADTQYF.

Turning to this clonotype: The germline gene is not matched at one end of the junction; a read error may be the cause. This sequence joins TRBV7-2 and TRBJ2-1; TRBD1 aligns across 7 bases. Looked up from germline, CDR1 is SGHTA and CDR2 is FQGNSA. The CDR3 runs to 14 residues. CDR3 loop: CASSPGTVDAQQSF. In nucleotides, the CDR3 is TGTGCCAGCAGCCCCGGGACAGTTGACGCTCAGCAGTCCTTC.

This clonotype was found a few times. The J gene is TRBJ2-3, the V gene TRBV28; a weak D match, TRBD2 (5 bases). Deletions cut 4 bases from V and 7 bases from J, with 15 bases between. CDR1 is MDHEN, CDR2 SYDVKM, per germline. The CDR3 covers 14 residues. CDR3 residues: CASSSPVGANTQYF. The CDR3 nucleotides are TGTGCCAGCAGTTCCCCAGTGGGAGCAAATACGCAGTATTTT. Full variable domain (missing parts from reference TRBV28 and TRBJ2-3): DVKVTQSSRYLVKRTGEKVFLECVQDMDHENMFWYRQDPGLGLRLIYFSYDVKMKEKGDIPEGYSVSREKKERFSLILESASTNQTSMYLCASSSPVGANTQYFGPGTRLTVL.

The chain employs TRBV12-3 or TRBV12-4 and TRBJ2-3; 8 bases map to TRBD2. The CDR3 is 15 amino acids. Trimming cost V 6 bases and J 3 bases; bases outside gene matches: 8. CDR3 bases: TGTGCCAGCAGCCCCAGCGGGAGAGTAACAGATACGCAGTATTTT. This translates into CASSPSGRVTDTQYF.

The gene calls are TRBV5-3 and TRBJ2-1; TRBD1 matches 9 bases. TRBV5-3 is designated an ORF whose function remains uncertain. The CDR3 has 15 residues. The J segment lost 4 bases and the V segment lost 8 bases, leaving 10 bases of the junction unmatched. The CDR3 reads CASSADRGFYNEQFF. The CDR3 DNA sequence: TGTGCCAGCAGCGCGGACAGGGGATTTTACAATGAGCAGTTCTTC.

This clonotype was counted only a few times. This chain uses TRBV5-1 with TRBJ2-1, with D perhaps given as TRBD1 or TRBD2 (6 bases each). Per germline, CDR1 SGHRS and CDR2 YFSETQ. The CDR3 is 16 residues long. The ends were cut back, 2 bases at V and 0 bases at J, with 12 bases in the middle. This chain's CDR3 is CASSFGGPSSYNEQFF. The CDR3 DNA is TGCGCCAGCAGCTTCGGGGGCCCAAGCTCCTACAATGAGCAGTTCTTC.

The chain has TRBV28 and TRBJ2-7; D not certain. V was shortened by 4 bases and J by 6 bases, with 13 bases between the two germline ends. There are 13 residues in the CDR3. Germline CDR1 is MDHEN and CDR2 is SYDVKM. The CDR3 DNA reads TGTGCCAGCAGTTCCCTTTGGGGAAGCGAGCAGTACTTC. This translates into CASSSLWGSEQYF.

The CDR3 DNA sequence: TGCAGCGTGCAAGCGGGAGGGGGCTACGAGCAGTACTTC. It yields the protein CSVQAGGGYEQYF. This chain links TRBV29-1 with TRBJ2-7, with TRBD2 identical over 10 bases. CDR3 length equals 13 residues. CDR1 is SQVTM, CDR2 ANQGSEA, per germline. The trim removed 6 bases at V and 3 bases at J, leaving 5 bases unmatched.

This clonotype was counted only a few times. The J gene is TRBJ2-1, the V gene TRBV7-9; 8 bases match TRBD1. J gave up 7 bases and V 5 bases, and 10 bases lay outside the gene matches. CDR3 length: 15 amino acids. Germline CDR1 and CDR2: SEHNR and FQNEAQ (reference sequence). CDR3 in amino acids: CASSLPGQVRNEQFF. As DNA, the CDR3 is TGTGCCAGCAGCCTTCCGGGACAGGTGAGAAATGAGCAGTTCTTC.

The chain combines TRBV5-1 with TRBJ1-1; 9 nucleotides line up with TRBD1. Trimming removed 4 bases from V and 3 bases from J; junction bases left unmatched: 7. Germline assignment: CDR1 SGHRS and CDR2 YFSETQ. The CDR3 extends over 15 amino acids. CDR3 loop: CASSQKGQGYTEAFF. In nucleotides, the CDR3 is TGCGCCAGCAGCCAAAAGGGACAGGGTTACACTGAAGCTTTCTTT.

This clonotype was seen a few times. The rearrangement links TRBV7-9 to TRBJ1-2; no firm D call. The V gene lost 3 bases and the J gene lost 8 bases, with 13 bases spanning the gap. The CDR3 consists of 13 residues. Germline assignment: CDR1 SEHNR and CDR2 FQNEAQ (reference sequence). CDR3 sequence: CASSFNSQWGYTF. CDR3 nucleotide sequence: TGTGCCAGCAGCTTCAACAGCCAGTGGGGCTACACCTTC.